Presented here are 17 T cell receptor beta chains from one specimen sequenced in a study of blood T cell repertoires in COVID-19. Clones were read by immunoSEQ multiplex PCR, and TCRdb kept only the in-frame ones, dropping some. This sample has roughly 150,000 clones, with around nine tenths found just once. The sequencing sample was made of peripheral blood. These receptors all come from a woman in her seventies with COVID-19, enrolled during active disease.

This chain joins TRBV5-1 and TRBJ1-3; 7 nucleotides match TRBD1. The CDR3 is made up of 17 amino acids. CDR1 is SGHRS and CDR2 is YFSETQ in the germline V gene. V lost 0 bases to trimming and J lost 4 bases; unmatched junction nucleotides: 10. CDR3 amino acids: CASSLALQGSIGNTIYF. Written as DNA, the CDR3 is TGCGCCAGCAGCTTGGCCCTACAGGGGTCCATAGGAAACACCATATATTTT.

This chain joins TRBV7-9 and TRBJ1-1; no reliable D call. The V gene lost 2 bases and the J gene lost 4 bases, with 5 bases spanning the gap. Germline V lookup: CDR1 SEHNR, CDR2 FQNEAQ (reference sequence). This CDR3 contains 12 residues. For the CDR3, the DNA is TGTGCCAGCAGCTTATTCTCCACTGAAGCTTTCTTT. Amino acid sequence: CASSLFSTEAFF.

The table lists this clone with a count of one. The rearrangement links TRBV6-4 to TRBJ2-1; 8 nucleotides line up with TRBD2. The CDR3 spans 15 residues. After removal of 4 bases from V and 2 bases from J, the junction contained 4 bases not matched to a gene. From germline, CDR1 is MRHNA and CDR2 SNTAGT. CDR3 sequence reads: CASSAGGAAYNEQFF. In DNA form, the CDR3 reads TGTGCCAGCAGTGCCGGGGGGGCGGCCTACAATGAGCAGTTCTTC.

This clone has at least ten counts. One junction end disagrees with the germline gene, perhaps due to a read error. In DNA form, the CDR3 reads TGTGCCATATCCTCTAGGGCCAACGTCCTGACTTTC. The encoded protein is CAISSRANVLTF. The chain employs TRBV6-5 and TRBJ2-6, with no clear D. The CDR3 runs 12 residues. From germline, CDR1 is MNHEY and CDR2 SVGAGI.

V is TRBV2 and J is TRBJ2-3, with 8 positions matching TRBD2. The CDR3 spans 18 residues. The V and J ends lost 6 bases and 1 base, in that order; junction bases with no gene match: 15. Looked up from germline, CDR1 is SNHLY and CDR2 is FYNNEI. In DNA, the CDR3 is TGTGCCAGCAGAGCCCGTGGGGGAGCGGGGGTGGGCACAGATACGCAGTATTTT. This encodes CASRARGGAGVGTDTQYF.

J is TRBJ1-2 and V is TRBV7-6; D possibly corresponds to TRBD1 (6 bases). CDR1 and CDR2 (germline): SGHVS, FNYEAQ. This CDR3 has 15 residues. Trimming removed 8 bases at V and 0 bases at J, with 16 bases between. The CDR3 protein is CASAPPAGANYGYTF. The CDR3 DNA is TGTGCCAGCGCCCCACCCGCAGGGGCTAACTATGGCTACACCTTC.

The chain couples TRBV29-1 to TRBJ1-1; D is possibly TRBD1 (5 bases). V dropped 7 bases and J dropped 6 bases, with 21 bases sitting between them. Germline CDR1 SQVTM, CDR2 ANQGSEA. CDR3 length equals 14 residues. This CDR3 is CSAPAGRRGSEAFF. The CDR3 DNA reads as TGCAGCGCCCCAGCAGGGCGCCGGGGGTCTGAAGCTTTCTTT.

CDR3 sequence (DNA): TGCGCCAGCAGCTCCGGGACACAAAAGCAAGAGACCCAGTACTTC. Amino acids: CASSSGTQKQETQYF. This chain uses TRBV5-1 with TRBJ2-5, with a possible D match to TRBD1 (6 bases). Trimming left V 3 bases short and J 2 bases short, with 14 bases between. This CDR3 region has 15 residues. From germline, CDR1 is SGHRS and CDR2 YFSETQ.

CDR3 in amino acids: CASSRSTGDGYTF. The DNA for the CDR3 is TGTGCCAGCAGCCGCTCGACAGGGGATGGCTACACCTTC. The gene calls are TRBV7-2 and TRBJ1-2; 8 bases fit TRBD1. J was trimmed by 6 bases and V by 5 bases; bases with no gene match: 5. CDR1 and CDR2 (germline): SGHTA, FQGNSA. This CDR3 has 13 amino acids.

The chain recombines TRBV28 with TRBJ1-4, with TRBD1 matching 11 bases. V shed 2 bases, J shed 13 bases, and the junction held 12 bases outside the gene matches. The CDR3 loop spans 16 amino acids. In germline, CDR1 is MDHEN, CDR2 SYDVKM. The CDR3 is CASSLPGQGARFRLFF. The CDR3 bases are TGTGCCAGCAGTTTACCCGGACAGGGGGCGAGGTTTAGACTGTTTTTT.

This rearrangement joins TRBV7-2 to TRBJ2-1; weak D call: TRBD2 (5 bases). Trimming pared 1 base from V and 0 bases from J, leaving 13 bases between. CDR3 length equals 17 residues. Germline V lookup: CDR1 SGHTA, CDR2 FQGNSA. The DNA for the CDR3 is TGTGCCAGCAGCTTAGTCGGAGGCAGGAGCTCCTACAATGAGCAGTTCTTC. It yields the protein CASSLVGGRSSYNEQFF.

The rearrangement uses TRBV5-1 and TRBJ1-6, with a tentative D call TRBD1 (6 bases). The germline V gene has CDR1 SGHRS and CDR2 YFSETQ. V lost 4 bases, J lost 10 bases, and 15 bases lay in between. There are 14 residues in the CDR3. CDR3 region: CASSLRQDNSPLHF. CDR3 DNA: TGCGCCAGCAGCCTTCGACAGGACAACTCACCCCTCCACTTT.

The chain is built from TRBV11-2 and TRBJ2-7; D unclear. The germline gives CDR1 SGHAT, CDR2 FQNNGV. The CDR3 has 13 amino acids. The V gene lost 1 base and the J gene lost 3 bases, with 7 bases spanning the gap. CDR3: CASSLGANYEQYF. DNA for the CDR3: TGTGCCAGCAGCTTAGGAGCCAACTACGAGCAGTACTTC. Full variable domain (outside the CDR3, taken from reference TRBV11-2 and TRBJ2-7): EAGVAQSPRYKIIEKRQSVAFWCNPISGHATLYWYQQILGQGPKLLIQFQNNGVVDDSQLPKDRFSAERLKGVDSTLKIQPAKLEDSAVYLCASSLGANYEQYFGPGTRLTVT.

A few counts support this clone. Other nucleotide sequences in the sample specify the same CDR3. This CDR3 is CASSLGQSNQPQHF. CDR3 bases: TGTGCCAGCAGCCTAGGACAGAGCAATCAGCCCCAGCATTTT. The chain has TRBV3-1 (or the pseudogene TRBV3-2) and TRBJ1-5, with D possibly being TRBD1 (6 bases). Between the trimmed V and J ends, which lost 4 bases and 1 base, there was a span of 8 bases. Germline CDR1 and CDR2: LGHDT and YNNKEL (reference sequence). The CDR3 spans 14 residues.

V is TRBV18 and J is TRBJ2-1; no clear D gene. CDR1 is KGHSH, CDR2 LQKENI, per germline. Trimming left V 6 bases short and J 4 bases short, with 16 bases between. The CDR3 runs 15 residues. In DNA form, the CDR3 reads TGTGCCAGCTCCGTTAGTTTAGTTTCGTACAATGAGCAGTTCTTC. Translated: CASSVSLVSYNEQFF.

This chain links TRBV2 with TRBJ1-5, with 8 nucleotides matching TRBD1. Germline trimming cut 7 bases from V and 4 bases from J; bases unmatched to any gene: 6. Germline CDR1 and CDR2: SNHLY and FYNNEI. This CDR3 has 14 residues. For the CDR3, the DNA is TGTGCCAGCACCTCGGACAGGGAAAATCAGCCCCAGCATTTT. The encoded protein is CASTSDRENQPQHF.

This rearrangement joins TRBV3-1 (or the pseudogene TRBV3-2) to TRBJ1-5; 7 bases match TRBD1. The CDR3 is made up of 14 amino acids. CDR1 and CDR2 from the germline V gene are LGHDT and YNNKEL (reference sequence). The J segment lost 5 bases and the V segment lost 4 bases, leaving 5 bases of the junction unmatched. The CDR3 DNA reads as TGTGCCAGCAGCCTCGGGACAGATGATCAGCCCCAGCATTTT. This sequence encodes CASSLGTDDQPQHF.